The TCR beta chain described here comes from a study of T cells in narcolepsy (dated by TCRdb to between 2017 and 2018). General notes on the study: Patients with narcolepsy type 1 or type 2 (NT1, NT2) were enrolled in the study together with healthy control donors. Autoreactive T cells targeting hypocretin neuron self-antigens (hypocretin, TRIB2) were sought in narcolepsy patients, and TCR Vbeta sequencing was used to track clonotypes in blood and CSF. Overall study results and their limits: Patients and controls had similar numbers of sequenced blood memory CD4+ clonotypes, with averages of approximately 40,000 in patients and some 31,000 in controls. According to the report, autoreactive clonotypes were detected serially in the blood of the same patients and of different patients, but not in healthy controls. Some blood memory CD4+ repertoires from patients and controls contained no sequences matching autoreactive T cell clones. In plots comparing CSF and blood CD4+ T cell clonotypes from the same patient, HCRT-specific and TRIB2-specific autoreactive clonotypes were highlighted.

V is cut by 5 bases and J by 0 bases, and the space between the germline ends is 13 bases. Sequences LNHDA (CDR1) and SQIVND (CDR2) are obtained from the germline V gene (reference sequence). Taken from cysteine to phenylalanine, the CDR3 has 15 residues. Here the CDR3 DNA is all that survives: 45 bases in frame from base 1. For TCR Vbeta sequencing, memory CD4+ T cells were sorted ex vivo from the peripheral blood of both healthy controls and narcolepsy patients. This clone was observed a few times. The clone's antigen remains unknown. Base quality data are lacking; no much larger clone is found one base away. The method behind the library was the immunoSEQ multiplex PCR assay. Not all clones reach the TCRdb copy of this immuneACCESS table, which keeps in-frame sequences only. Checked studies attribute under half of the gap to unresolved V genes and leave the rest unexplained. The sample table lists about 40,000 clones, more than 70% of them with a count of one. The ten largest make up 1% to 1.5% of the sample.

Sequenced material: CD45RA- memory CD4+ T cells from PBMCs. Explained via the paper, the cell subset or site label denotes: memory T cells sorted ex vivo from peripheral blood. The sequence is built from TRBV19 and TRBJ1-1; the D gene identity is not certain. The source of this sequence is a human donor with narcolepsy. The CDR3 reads CASSPLARLNTEAFF. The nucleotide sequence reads TGTGCCAGTAGTCCTCTGGCCAGGTTGAACACTGAAGCTTTCTTT.